This TCR beta chain was sequenced for a study of cytomegalovirus exposure and HLA in healthy donors. The PCR was carried out with 60 Vbeta primers and 13 Jbeta primers. The repertoire was sequenced with immunoSEQ multiplex PCR; TCRdb's copy has only in-frame clones and lacks some. The data hold around 100,000 clones, with over 75% observed a single time. This clone turned up a few times. V was clipped by 5 bases and J by 3 bases, with 11 bases between them. Per the germline V gene, CDR1 is SEHNR and CDR2 is FQNEAQ (reference sequence). The CDR3 extends over 13 amino acids. The chain carries TRBV7-9 and TRBJ2-7; D remains unclear. The sequenced material came from PBMCs. The TCR was taken from a young woman in good health and CMV-seronegative. This chain's CDR3 is CASSNDNDYEQYF. The CDR3 nucleotides read TGTGCCAGCAGCAACGACAACGACTACGAGCAGTACTTC.